This passage covers 11 T cell receptor beta chains from one sample sequenced in a study of metastatic and nonmetastatic thyroid tumors (dated by TCRdb to 2019 to 2021). None of the patients had been given any treatment before thyroid surgery. Libraries were constructed by PCR. The sequencing machine was an Illumina HiSeq 4000. TCRdb redid the processing of the public reads, applying fastp at Q25 and MiXCR, and retained in-frame beta chains. This sample is represented by about 12,000 clones; about 27% of them were singletons. The biggest ten clones account for around 21% of the sample. Sequencing input: adjacent normal tissue. These receptors came from a male donor with papillary thyroid cancer or a benign thyroid nodule (not recorded which). Some clones in this sample may be carry-over from other donors' samples.

This clone occurred many times. The chain couples TRBV4-2 to TRBJ2-7, with TRBD2 matching 10 bases. Trimming cost V 0 bases and J 4 bases; bases outside gene matches: 9. Looked up from germline, CDR1 is LGHNA and CDR2 is YNFKEQ. CDR3 length: 17 amino acids. As DNA, the CDR3 is TGTGCCAGCAGCCAAGATGGGCTAGCGGGGGTACGTTACGAGCAGTACTTC. This encodes CASSQDGLAGVRYEQYF.

The rearrangement links TRBV5-1 to TRBJ1-6, with unresolved D. V was pared by 0 bases and J by 5 bases, with 9 bases between. The germline V gene has CDR1 SGHRS and CDR2 YFSETQ. CDR3 length: 15 residues. The CDR3 nucleotides are TGCGCCAGCAGCTTGGGCCAGGCAAATAATTCACCCCTCCACTTT. As protein: CASSLGQANNSPLHF.

The chain recombines TRBV20-1 with TRBJ1-1; no clear D gene. Germline V gene data show CDR1 as DFQATT and CDR2 as SNEGSKA (reference sequence). This CDR3 is built from 10 residues. Trimming removed 7 bases from V and 1 base from J, with 4 bases in between. The CDR3 DNA reads as TGCAGTGGAGAGAACACTGAAGCTTTCTTT. Amino acid sequence: CSGENTEAFF.

This clone was counted many times. This rearrangement joins TRBV11-3 to TRBJ1-2; 7 positions match TRBD1. This CDR3 has 16 amino acids. J was trimmed by 8 bases and V by 5 bases; bases with no gene match: 17. Germline V gene data show CDR1 as SGHNT and CDR2 as YENEEA. The CDR3 sequence is CASSPGGGRTFFGYTF. Written as DNA, the CDR3 is TGTGCCAGCAGCCCAGGAGGGGGCAGGACCTTCTTCGGCTACACCTTC.

The CDR3 sequence: CASSPGRMTGELFF. CDR3 coding DNA: TGTGCCAGCAGTCCCGGACGGATGACCGGGGAGCTGTTTTTT. V gene TRBV11-2 combines with J gene TRBJ2-2, with unresolved D. The CDR3 sequence is 14 residues long. CDR1 is SGHAT, CDR2 FQNNGV, per germline. The V end lost 6 bases, the J end lost 5 bases, and 13 bases lay between the germline ends.

Ten or more counts support this clone. This chain joins TRBV6-5 and TRBJ1-2, with D unclear. The V end was cut by 2 bases, the J end by 3 bases, with 13 bases between. Germline values: CDR1 MNHEY, CDR2 SVGAGI. The CDR3 loop spans 15 amino acids. The CDR3 loop reads CASSYGWGGDYGYTF. CDR3 DNA sequence: TGTGCCAGCAGTTACGGTTGGGGTGGCGACTATGGCTACACCTTC.

This clone was found a few times. At one end, the junction sequence differs from germline, possibly due to a read error. This chain uses TRBV19 with TRBJ2-7; D gene unclear. CDR1 LNHDA and CDR2 SQIVND come from the germline V gene (reference sequence). This CDR3 comprises 12 residues. The CDR3 DNA is TGTTCCAGTAGTCCCGGCAGCTACGAGCAGTACTTC. It codes for CSSSPGSYEQYF.

The chain is built from TRBV12-3 or TRBV12-4 and TRBJ1-1; D is uncertain. The CDR3 is 14 amino acids. V lost 2 bases to trimming and J lost 1 base, with 8 bases between them. Written as DNA, the CDR3 is TGTGCCAGCAGTTTAATTGGCCAGAACACTGAAGCTTTCTTT. Amino acid sequence: CASSLIGQNTEAFF.

The V call is TRBV19, the J call TRBJ2-2, with D tentatively TRBD1 or TRBD2 (5 bases each). Trimming stripped 2 bases from V and 6 bases from J, with 10 bases between. Germline values: CDR1 LNHDA, CDR2 SQIVND (reference sequence). The CDR3 contains 14 residues. This CDR3 reads CASSIQGSAGELFF. The CDR3 DNA is TGTGCCAGTAGTATACAGGGTAGCGCCGGGGAGCTGTTTTTT.

The V gene is TRBV11-2, the J gene TRBJ2-7; the match to TRBD2 covers 10 bases. CDR3 size: 17 residues. Unmatched junction bases numbered 12, after V lost 5 bases and J lost 2 bases. CDR1 is SGHAT, CDR2 FQNNGV, per germline. Here the CDR3 reads CASSLIQGTSATYEQYF. The CDR3 bases are TGTGCCAGCAGCCTCATACAAGGGACTAGCGCGACCTACGAGCAGTACTTC. The full variable domain, completed using reference TRBV11-2 and TRBJ2-7, is EAGVAQSPRYKIIEKRQSVAFWCNPISGHATLYWYQQILGQGPKLLIQFQNNGVVDDSQLPKDRFSAERLKGVDSTLKIQPAKLEDSAVYLCASSLIQGTSATYEQYFGPGTRLTVT.

The sample holds one count of this clone. This CDR3 reads CASSLRGSPFWGYTF. The CDR3, as DNA: TGTGCCAGCAGCTTAAGGGGCTCCCCTTTCTGGGGCTACACCTTC. The chain links TRBV7-4 to TRBJ1-2; the D gene is possibly TRBD1 (5 bases). Germline V gives CDR1 SGHVT, CDR2 SQSDAQ. V was shortened by 2 bases and J by 8 bases, with 18 bases between the two germline ends. This CDR3 is 15 amino acids long.